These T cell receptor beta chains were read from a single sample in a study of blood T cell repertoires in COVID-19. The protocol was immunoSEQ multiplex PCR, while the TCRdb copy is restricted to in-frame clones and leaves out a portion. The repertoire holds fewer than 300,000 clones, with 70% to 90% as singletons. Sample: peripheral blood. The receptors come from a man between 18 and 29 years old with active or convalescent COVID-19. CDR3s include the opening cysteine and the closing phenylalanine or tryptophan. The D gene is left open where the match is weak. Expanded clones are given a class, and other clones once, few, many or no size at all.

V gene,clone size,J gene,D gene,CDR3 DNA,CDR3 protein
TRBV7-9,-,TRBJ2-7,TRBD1,TGTGCCAGCAGCTTCGACAGGGAAAACTACGAGCAGTACTTC,CASSFDRENYEQYF
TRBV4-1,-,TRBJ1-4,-,TGCGCCAGCAGCCAAGTCCAGTCGGGTCGGGAAAAACTGTTTTTT,CASSQVQSGREKLFF
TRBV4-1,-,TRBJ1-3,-,TGCGCCAGCAGCCAAACTCTACAGGCCCGCTCTGGAAACACCATATATTTT,CASSQTLQARSGNTIYF
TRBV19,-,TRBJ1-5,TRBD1,TGTGCCAGTAGGGGGGGACAGGGATTTCAGCCCCAGCATTTT,CASRGGQGFQPQHF
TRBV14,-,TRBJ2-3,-,TGTGCCAGCAGCCAAGCTTCCGATACGCAGTATTTT,CASSQASDTQYF
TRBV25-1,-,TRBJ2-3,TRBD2,TGTGCCAGCAGTATAGCGGGGAACACAGATACGCAGTATTTT,CASSIAGNTDTQYF
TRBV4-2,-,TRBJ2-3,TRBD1,TGTGCCAGCAGCCAACCAGGGGGACCTTCGGATACGCAGTATTTT,CASSQPGGPSDTQYF
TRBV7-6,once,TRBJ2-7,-,TGTGCCAGCAGCTTGGGTGGGATGGGGCCCTACGAGCAGTACTTC,CASSLGGMGPYEQYF
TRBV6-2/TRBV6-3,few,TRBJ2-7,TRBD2,TGTGCCAGCAGTTACTCGAACCTAGCGGGGGGGCTTATCGACGAGCAGTACTTC,CASSYSNLAGGLIDEQYF
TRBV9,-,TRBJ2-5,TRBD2,TGTGCCAGCAGCACGACTAGCGGGGGGGCCGGGCAAGAGACCCAGTACTTC,CASSTTSGGAGQETQYF